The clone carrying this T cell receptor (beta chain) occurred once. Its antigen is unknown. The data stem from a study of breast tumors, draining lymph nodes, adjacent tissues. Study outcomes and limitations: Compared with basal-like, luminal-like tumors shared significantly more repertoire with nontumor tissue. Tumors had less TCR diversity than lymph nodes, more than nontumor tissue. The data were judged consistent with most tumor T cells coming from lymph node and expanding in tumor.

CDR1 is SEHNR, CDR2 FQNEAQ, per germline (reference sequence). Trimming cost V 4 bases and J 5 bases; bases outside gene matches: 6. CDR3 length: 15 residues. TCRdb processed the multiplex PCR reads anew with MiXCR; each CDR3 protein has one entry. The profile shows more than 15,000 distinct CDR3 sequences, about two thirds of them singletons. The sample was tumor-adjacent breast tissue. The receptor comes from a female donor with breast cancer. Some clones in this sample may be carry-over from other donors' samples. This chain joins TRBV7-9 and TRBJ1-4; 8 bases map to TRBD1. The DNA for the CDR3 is TGTGCCAGCAGCTCATGGACAGGGCTAAATGAAAAACTGTTTTTT. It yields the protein CASSSWTGLNEKLFF.